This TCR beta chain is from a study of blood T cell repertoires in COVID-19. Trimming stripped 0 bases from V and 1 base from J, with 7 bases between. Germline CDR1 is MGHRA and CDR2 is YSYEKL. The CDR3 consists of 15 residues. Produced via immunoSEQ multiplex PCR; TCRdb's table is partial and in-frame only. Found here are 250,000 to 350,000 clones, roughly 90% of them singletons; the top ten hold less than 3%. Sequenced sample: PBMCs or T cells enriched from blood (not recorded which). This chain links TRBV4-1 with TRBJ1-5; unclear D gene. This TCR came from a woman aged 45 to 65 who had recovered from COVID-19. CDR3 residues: CASSQELYSNQPQHF. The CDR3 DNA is TGCGCCAGCAGCCAAGAACTTTACAGCAATCAGCCCCAGCATTTT.